These T cell receptor beta chains were read from a single sample in a study of blood T cell repertoires in COVID-19. Measured with immunoSEQ multiplex PCR; TCRdb has only the in-frame clones, and not every one. The sample carries some 93,000 clones, around nine tenths recorded once. Sequenced material: peripheral blood. The source of these receptors is a man aged 50-59 years with acute or convalescent COVID-19. Both conserved end residues are part of each CDR3. A D gene is named only where the DNA matches it firmly. Size values are once, few and many counts, or a class for expanded clones, and some rows have none.

CASSYSVGGSYEQYF | TGTGCCAGCAGTTACTCCGTGGGCGGGAGTTACGAGCAGTACTTC | few | TRBD2 | TRBJ2-7 | TRBV6-5
CASSLGQGIYGYTF | TGTGCCAGCAGCTTAGGACAGGGAATCTATGGCTACACCTTC | once | TRBD1 | TRBJ1-2 | TRBV11-3
CASEASGLFMTDEQFF | TGCGCCAGCGAGGCTAGCGGGTTATTCATGACAGATGAGCAGTTCTTC | - | TRBD2 | TRBJ2-1 | TRBV4-1
CAWIPTGTGEKLFF | TGTGCCTGGATTCCTACCGGGACAGGCGAAAAACTGTTTTTT | - | TRBD1 | TRBJ1-4 | TRBV30
CASSQEGTANQPQHF | TGCGCCAGCAGCCAAGAAGGGACAGCGAATCAGCCCCAGCATTTT | - | TRBD1 | TRBJ1-5 | TRBV4-1
CSVEGYGSNEQFF | TGCAGCGTTGAGGGTTACGGGAGTAATGAGCAGTTCTTC | - | - | TRBJ2-1 | TRBV29-1
CASSIDRYSGANVLTF | TGCGCCAGCAGCATCGACAGGTACTCTGGGGCCAACGTCCTGACTTTC | - | - | TRBJ2-6 | TRBV5-1
CASSRRDSGNTEAFF | TGCGCCAGCAGCCGTCGGGACAGCGGGAACACTGAAGCTTTCTTT | - | TRBD1 | TRBJ1-1 | TRBV4-1
CASSLQVRNTIYF | TGTGCCAGCAGTTTACAGGTCCGAAACACCATATATTTT | - | - | TRBJ1-3 | TRBV28
CATSDKAGAGAAHPTDTQYF | TGTGCCACCAGTGATAAAGCAGGGGCCGGGGCGGCCCATCCCACAGATACGCAGTATTTT | - | - | TRBJ2-3 | TRBV24-1
CASSFHGGRAGSYNEQFF | TGTGCCAGCAGCTTTCATGGCGGGAGGGCCGGGTCCTACAATGAGCAGTTCTTC | - | TRBD2 | TRBJ2-1 | TRBV11-3
CASSRDSILQHYF | TGTGCCAGCAGTCGGGACAGTATTTTACAACATTACTTC | - | TRBD1 | TRBJ1-2 | TRBV5-4
CASRSTGGKQFF | TGTGCCAGCAGGAGTACAGGGGGAAAGCAGTTCTTC | - | TRBD1 | TRBJ2-1 | TRBV12-3/TRBV12-4
CASRQTNLVPNEKLFF | TGTGCCAGCAGGCAGACCAATCTAGTACCTAATGAAAAACTGTTTTTT | - | - | TRBJ1-4 | TRBV12-1
CAWGDDRTGTEAFF | TGTGCCTGGGGCGATGACAGGACGGGGACTGAAGCTTTCTTT | - | - | TRBJ1-1 | TRBV30
CASSQPRGNTGELFF | TGTGCCAGCAGCCAGCCTAGGGGGAACACCGGGGAGCTGTTTTTT | - | - | TRBJ2-2 | TRBV3-1/TRBV3-2
CASSLTGLPYEQYF | TGTGCCAGCAGCCTCACAGGGTTACCCTACGAGCAGTACTTC | - | - | TRBJ2-7 | TRBV9
CASSQDMGRSYEQYF | TGTGCCAGCAGCCAAGATATGGGCAGATCCTACGAGCAGTACTTC | - | - | TRBJ2-7 | TRBV14
CASSQGSSLANGANVLTF | TGTGCCAGCAGCCAAGGGAGTAGCCTAGCGAACGGGGCCAACGTCCTGACTTTC | - | - | TRBJ2-6 | TRBV3-1/TRBV3-2
CASSLAQLAGVTGELFF | TGTGCCAGCAGCTTAGCGCAACTAGCGGGTGTCACCGGGGAGCTGTTTTTT | - | TRBD2 | TRBJ2-2 | TRBV7-3
CASSDSGDGYTF | TGTGCCAGCAGTGACTCCGGGGATGGCTACACCTTC | - | - | TRBJ1-2 | TRBV6-4
CATTGDRTGELFF | TGTGCCACGACAGGGGATCGCACCGGGGAGCTGTTTTTT | medium-sized | TRBD1 | TRBJ2-2 | TRBV6-5
CASSSPRQGSYEQYF | TGTGCCAGCAGTTCACCGCGACAGGGGAGCTACGAGCAGTACTTC | - | TRBD1 | TRBJ2-7 | TRBV6-5
CSASEGGNTEAFF | TGCAGTGCTAGTGAGGGGGGGAACACTGAAGCTTTCTTT | - | - | TRBJ1-1 | TRBV20-1
CAPESRDRGRRRYGYTF | TGTGCCCCCGAGTCCCGGGACAGGGGACGAAGGAGGTATGGCTACACCTTC | - | TRBD1 | TRBJ1-2 | TRBV24-1
CASRRELEQFF | TGTGCCAGCAGGCGGGAACTTGAGCAGTTCTTC | few | - | TRBJ2-1 | TRBV5-6
CASSLGRQGGNTIYF | TGTGCCAGCAGCTTAGGTCGGCAGGGTGGAAACACCATATATTTT | - | - | TRBJ1-3 | TRBV7-8
CASSRPGQGYGYTF | TGTGCCAGCAGCCGACCGGGACAGGGCTATGGCTACACCTTC | - | TRBD1 | TRBJ1-2 | TRBV7-9
CAWRLRPGLVSGANVLTF | TGTGCCTGGAGGCTACGACCGGGACTAGTAAGTGGGGCCAACGTCCTGACTTTC | - | TRBD2 | TRBJ2-6 | TRBV30